This T cell receptor beta chain was documented in a study of shared clonotypes between healthy human individuals. In the study overall: Plates per donor: three CD4 naive, three CD4 memory, two CD8 naive, one CD8 memory. General observations from the study: The generation probabilities recorded for non-shared clonotypes fell below those of clonotypes shared by all four donors.

Some clones are missing from TCRdb's copy, which holds only in-frame ones; the method was immunoSEQ multiplex PCR. The sample gives roughly 2,500,000 clones, roughly 93% of which show up once; about 0.38% is in the top ten. CDR1 and CDR2 from the germline V gene are LNHDA and SQIVND (reference sequence). V gave up 5 bases and J gave up 0 bases; unmatched junction bases: 6. CDR3 length: 17 residues. A note on this clone: Antigen unknown.

Both subsets, CD45RA+ naive and CD45RA-negative memory, were split from the CD4+ cells. The clonotype originates from a man aged 18-30 years in good health. Some clones in this sample may be carry-over from other donors' samples. The rearrangement links TRBV19 to TRBJ1-5; 11 bases match TRBD1. The source material was naive CD4+ T cells from PBMCs. Subset reported: CD45RA+ positively selected. CDR3 nucleotide sequence: TGTGCCAGTAGTCGGGGACAGGGGGGCAATAGCAATCAGCCCCAGCATTTT. Translated: CASSRGQGGNSNQPQHF.